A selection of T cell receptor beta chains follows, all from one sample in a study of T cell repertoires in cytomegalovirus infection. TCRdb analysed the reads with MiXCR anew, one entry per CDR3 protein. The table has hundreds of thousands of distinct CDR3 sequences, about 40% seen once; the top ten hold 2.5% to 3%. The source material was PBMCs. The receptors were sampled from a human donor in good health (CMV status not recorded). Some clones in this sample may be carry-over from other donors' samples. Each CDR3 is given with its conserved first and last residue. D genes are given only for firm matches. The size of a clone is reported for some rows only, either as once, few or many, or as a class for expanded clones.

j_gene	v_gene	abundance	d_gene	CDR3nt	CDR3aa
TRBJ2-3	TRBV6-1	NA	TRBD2	TGTGCCAGCAGTGAGTACGTCGGCGGGGGGGCCCGAGATACGCAGTATTTT	CASSEYVGGGARDTQYF
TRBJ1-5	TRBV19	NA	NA	TGTGCCAGCGGGGAGGGGACGGGCAATCGGCCCCAGCATTTT	CASGEGTGNRPQHF
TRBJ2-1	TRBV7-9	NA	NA	TGTGCCAGCAGTCCTCCCCCCGGACAGTTCTTC	CASSPPPGQFF
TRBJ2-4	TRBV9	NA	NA	TGTGCCAGCAGCGTAGACACGGAAACAAATCAGTACTTC	CASSVDTETNQYF
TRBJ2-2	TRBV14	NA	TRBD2	TGTGCCAGCAGCCAAGTGCCTAGCGGGGGGCCTTACACCGGGGAGCTGTTTTTT	CASSQVPSGGPYTGELFF
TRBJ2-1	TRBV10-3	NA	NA	TGTGCCATCAGCCCGAACGAGAGAAACAATGAGCAGTTCTTC	CAISPNERNNEQFF
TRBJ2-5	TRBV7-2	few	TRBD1	TGTGCCAGCAGCTCTAAGACAGGGGGCACGGAGACCCAGTACTTC	CASSSKTGGTETQYF
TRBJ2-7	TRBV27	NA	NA	TGTGCCAGCATCCATACCAGAGAATACGAGCAGTACTTC	CASIHTREYEQYF
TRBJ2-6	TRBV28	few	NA	TGTGCCAGCAGCAGGACCGGGACCCCTGGGGCCAACGTCCTGACTTTC	CASSRTGTPGANVLTF
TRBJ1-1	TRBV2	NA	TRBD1	TGTGCCAGCAAGGGACAGTTAATGAACACTGAAGCTTTCTTT	CASKGQLMNTEAFF
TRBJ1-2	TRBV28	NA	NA	TGTGCCAGCAGTCTCCCGGGGGATCCCTATGGCTACACCTTC	CASSLPGDPYGYTF
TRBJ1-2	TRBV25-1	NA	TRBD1	TGTGCCAGCACCCCCCCGACAGGGGTTCACGGCTACACCTTC	CASTPPTGVHGYTF
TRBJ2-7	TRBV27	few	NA	TGTGCCAGCAGTTTAGATTGGGAGGCGAGAATACCTCCAGGCGAGCAGTACTTC	CASSLDWEARIPPGEQYF
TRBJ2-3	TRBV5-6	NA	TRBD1	TGTGCCAGCACCTTGCTTCCAGGGGGTTCAACAGATACGCAGTATTTT	CASTLLPGGSTDTQYF
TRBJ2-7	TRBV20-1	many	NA	TGCAGTGCTAGAGCCGCCTCGGGTCACTGGCAGTACTTC	CSARAASGHWQYF
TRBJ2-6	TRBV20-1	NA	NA	TGCAGTGCCTTCGGGGCCAACGTCCTGACTTTC	CSAFGANVLTF
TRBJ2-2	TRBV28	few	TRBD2	TGTGCCAGCAGTTTTCAGCGGGGCGGGGAGCTGTTTTTT	CASSFQRGGELFF
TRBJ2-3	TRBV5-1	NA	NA	TGCGCCAGCAGCTTGGCCGGCGGCTCACCGAGCACAGATACGCAGTATTTT	CASSLAGGSPSTDTQYF